This TCR beta chain emerged from a study of CD8 T cells in ankylosing spondylitis. This clonotype has more than one count but fewer than ten. TCRdb used MiXCR to reprocess the 5' RACE reads, holding one entry per CDR3 protein. Of some 130,000 distinct CDR3 sequences in the sample, 7.3% are singletons; the top ten hold roughly 12%. This CDR3 region has 12 residues. Germline V gives CDR1 DFQATT, CDR2 SNEGSKA (reference sequence). Sequenced input: blood, either unsorted or a sorted T cell fraction (not recorded which). The rearrangement links TRBV20-1 to TRBJ1-4; a weak D match, TRBD1 (6 bases). This clonotype was sampled from a female donor with ankylosing spondylitis or in good health (not recorded which). The CDR3 reads CSNRDLNEKLFF. In DNA form, the CDR3 reads TGCAGCAACAGGGACTTGAATGAAAAACTGTTTTTT.